This T cell receptor beta chain was profiled in a study of T-cell reconstitution after alpha-beta-depleted transplantation in children. Study results and caveats: The origin of alpha-beta T cells about two months after transplant was reportedly several hundred expanded graft clones. A year post-transplant, T-cell counts and diversity derived mostly from newly produced T cells. In some patients, recipient T cells and intrathymic progenitors surviving conditioning explained high day-60 diversity.

A few counts support this clonotype. Its antigen is currently unknown. Unique molecular identifiers were used in preparing the TCRbeta library. From the PCR reads, TCRdb called clonotypes with MiXCR, one entry per CDR3 protein. The table lists roughly 250,000 distinct CDR3 sequences, roughly 8.2% of them singletons. CDR3 length: 16 residues. The germline V gene encodes CDR1 SGHVS and CDR2 FQNEAQ. Unmatched junction bases numbered 7, after V lost 5 bases and J lost 3 bases. The chain employs TRBV7-8 and TRBJ2-2, with 9 nucleotides matching TRBD2. The sequence was collected from a male patient between 10 and 17 years old who had a stem cell transplant for acute lymphoblastic leukemia, so the T cells may come from the graft donor. Sequenced here: PBMCs, mostly from graft donor cells, sampled 180 days after TCRalphabeta/CD19-depleted stem cell transplant. CDR3 in DNA: TGTGCCAGCAGCCTAAGCGGGGGGTCCTACACCGGGGAGCTGTTTTTT. Its translation is CASSLSGGSYTGELFF.